These T cell receptor beta chains were read from a single sample in a study of OX40 agonist ivuxolimab in advanced cancers. Profiling relied on immunoSEQ multiplex PCR, and the TCRdb table lists in-frame clones only, not all of them. The data hold about 69,000 clones, with over 60% observed a single time. The source material was CD4+ or CD8+ T cells sorted from blood, sampled in a trial of the OX40 agonist ivuxolimab. Receptors were obtained from an adult with an advanced solid tumor such as melanoma, head and neck, liver or kidney cancer. Both conserved end residues are part of each CDR3. Each record gives: V gene, J gene, clone size, D gene, CDR3 protein, CDR3 DNA. The D gene is left open where the match is weak. Expanded clones are given a class, and other clones once, few, many or no size at all.

TRBV7-9,TRBJ1-5,few,-,CASSRGGSLQPQHF,TGTGCCAGCAGCCGAGGGGGGAGCCTTCAGCCCCAGCATTTT
TRBV9,TRBJ2-1,-,-,CASSVRGFNSYNEQFF,TGTGCCAGCAGCGTAAGGGGATTTAACAGCTACAATGAGCAGTTCTTC
TRBV4-1,TRBJ2-3,-,TRBD2,CASSQTRVAGGTDTQYF,TGCGCCAGCAGCCAAACTCGGGTAGCGGGGGGCACAGATACGCAGTATTTT
TRBV4-1,TRBJ1-1,-,-,CASSRDGGMNTEAFF,TGCGCCAGCAGCCGGGACGGCGGGATGAACACTGAAGCTTTCTTT
TRBV18,TRBJ2-3,-,-,CASSPRGRTTDTQYF,TGTGCCAGCTCACCACGTGGAAGGACTACAGATACGCAGTATTTT
TRBV6-4,TRBJ1-1,-,-,CASSDSRGGTEAFF,TGTGCCAGCAGTGACTCAAGAGGGGGCACTGAAGCTTTCTTT
TRBV4-2,TRBJ2-7,-,TRBD2,CASSQTSSGRGYEQYF,TGTGCCAGCAGCCAAACCTCTAGCGGGAGGGGATACGAGCAGTACTTC
TRBV10-3,TRBJ2-5,-,-,CAISEGLETQYF,TGTGCCATCAGTGAGGGGCTCGAGACCCAGTACTTC
TRBV7-9,TRBJ2-1,-,-,CASSPRESYNEQFF,TGTGCCAGCAGCCCCCGGGAAAGCTACAATGAGCAGTTCTTC
TRBV28,TRBJ2-1,-,-,CASSLSPLHEQFF,TGTGCCAGCAGTTTAAGCCCCCTCCATGAGCAGTTCTTC
TRBV28,TRBJ2-5,few,-,CASSFHTGPETQYF,TGTGCCAGCAGTTTTCACACAGGGCCAGAGACCCAGTACTTC
TRBV30,TRBJ2-7,-,TRBD2,CALTAGGSEQYF,TGTGCCTTAACTGCGGGGGGGTCCGAGCAGTACTTC
TRBV15,TRBJ1-3,few,-,CATSRQGLISGNTIYF,TGTGCCACCAGCAGACAGGGGCTTATCTCTGGAAACACCATATATTTT
TRBV20-1,TRBJ2-4,-,-,CSAPDRNIQYF,TGCAGTGCGCCGGACAGAAACATTCAGTACTTC
TRBV7-3,TRBJ1-3,-,-,CASSSQKGNTIYF,TGTGCCAGCAGCTCTCAAAAAGGAAACACCATATATTTT
TRBV27,TRBJ1-1,-,TRBD1,CASSRDRPNTEAFF,TGTGCCAGCAGTCGGGACAGGCCCAACACTGAAGCTTTCTTT
TRBV7-9,TRBJ2-1,-,-,CASSPLTGLAQNEQFF,TGTGCCAGCAGCCCTCTCACCGGGCTAGCCCAAAATGAGCAGTTCTTC
TRBV5-1,TRBJ2-1,-,-,CASSLVRGGEQFF,TGCGCCAGCAGCTTGGTCCGGGGTGGTGAGCAGTTCTTC
TRBV6-5,TRBJ2-7,-,-,CASSYTRQAFSYEQYF,TGTGCCAGCAGTTACACTCGACAGGCTTTCTCCTACGAGCAGTACTTC
TRBV5-8,TRBJ1-1,-,TRBD1,CASPLGEGANTEAFF,TGTGCCAGCCCCCTGGGAGAGGGGGCAAACACTGAAGCTTTCTTT
TRBV5-1,TRBJ2-2,-,-,CASSSGQWNTGELFF,TGCGCCAGCAGCTCCGGACAGTGGAACACCGGGGAGCTGTTTTTT
TRBV9,TRBJ2-3,-,-,CASSRTGREGGTDTQYF,TGTGCCAGCAGCCGGACAGGGCGGGAGGGCGGAACAGATACGCAGTATTTT
TRBV5-1,TRBJ2-3,-,-,CASSLEGQRTDTQYF,TGCGCCAGCAGCTTGGAGGGGCAACGCACAGATACGCAGTATTTT
TRBV15,TRBJ2-3,once,-,CATSRGRQADTDTQYF,TGTGCCACCAGCAGAGGCAGGCAGGCCGACACAGATACGCAGTATTTT
TRBV10-3,TRBJ1-3,-,-,CAISVRGGNTIYF,TGTGCCATCAGTGTCCGGGGAGGAAACACCATATATTTT
TRBV2,TRBJ2-5,-,TRBD2,CASISGLAGGRETQYF,TGTGCCAGCATTTCGGGGCTAGCGGGGGGGCGTGAGACCCAGTACTTC
TRBV30,TRBJ2-2,-,-,CAWTLGANTGELFF,TGTGCCTGGACCTTGGGGGCGAACACCGGGGAGCTGTTTTTT
TRBV6-1,TRBJ1-5,-,-,CASSGAGTVYSNQPQHF,TGTGCCAGCAGTGGAGCGGGAACAGTTTATAGCAATCAGCCCCAGCATTTT
TRBV10-1,TRBJ1-5,-,TRBD1,CASREGTGVHQPQHF,TGCGCCAGCAGGGAAGGGACAGGGGTTCATCAGCCCCAGCATTTT
TRBV4-1,TRBJ1-3,-,TRBD1,CASSQDMGQVSGNTIYF,TGCGCCAGCAGCCAAGACATGGGACAGGTTTCTGGAAACACCATATATTTT
TRBV19,TRBJ2-4,once,TRBD1,CASSVQGANIQYF,TGTGCCAGTAGTGTACAGGGGGCGAACATTCAGTACTTC
TRBV9,TRBJ1-4,-,-,CASSVGQKLFF,TGTGCCAGCAGCGTAGGTCAAAAACTGTTTTTT
TRBV7-2,TRBJ1-1,-,TRBD1,CASSRTGAPNTEAFF,TGTGCCAGCAGCCGGACAGGGGCGCCGAACACTGAAGCTTTCTTT
TRBV10-3,TRBJ2-7,-,-,CAISGGLSYEQYF,TGTGCCATCAGTGGGGGACTCTCCTACGAGCAGTACTTC
TRBV6-1,TRBJ2-1,-,-,CASSGYRSSYNEQFF,TGTGCCAGCAGTGGATACAGGAGCTCCTACAATGAGCAGTTCTTC
TRBV25-1,TRBJ1-4,-,TRBD1,CASGTGAPEKLFF,TGTGCCAGCGGGACAGGGGCCCCTGAAAAACTGTTTTTT
TRBV5-6,TRBJ2-1,-,TRBD2,CASSRPTSGNEQFF,TGTGCCAGCAGCAGGCCGACTAGCGGGAATGAGCAGTTCTTC
TRBV19,TRBJ2-1,-,TRBD2,CASSKGSGREAEQFF,TGTGCCAGTAGTAAGGGTAGCGGGAGAGAGGCTGAGCAGTTCTTC
TRBV25-1,TRBJ1-4,-,-,CASSESVGPTLF,TGTGCCAGCAGTGAATCGGTGGGCCCCACCCTTTTT
TRBV28,TRBJ2-1,few,TRBD1,CASWTGMGEQFF,TGTGCCAGCTGGACAGGTATGGGTGAGCAGTTCTTC
TRBV7-9,TRBJ2-5,-,TRBD1,CASSLGDRAVETQYF,TGTGCCAGCAGCTTAGGAGACAGGGCCGTCGAGACCCAGTACTTC
TRBV2,TRBJ2-7,-,-,CASRGDGPAGEQYF,TGTGCCAGCAGGGGGGACGGCCCCGCGGGGGAGCAGTACTTC
TRBV6-5,TRBJ2-7,once,-,CASSYSSGPYEQYF,TGTGCCAGCAGTTACTCGTCCGGACCCTACGAGCAGTACTTC
TRBV5-1,TRBJ2-1,-,-,CASSRAGWGNEQFF,TGCGCCAGCAGCCGAGCAGGTTGGGGTAATGAGCAGTTCTTC
TRBV9,TRBJ2-5,-,TRBD1,CASSNRQGAGETQYF,TGTGCCAGCAGCAACCGACAGGGGGCAGGGGAGACCCAGTACTTC
TRBV14,TRBJ1-2,-,-,CASSQTQGYGYTF,TGTGCCAGCAGCCAGACCCAGGGGTATGGCTACACCTTC
TRBV19,TRBJ2-7,-,-,CASSARDSWAQYF,TGTGCCAGTAGTGCCCGGGACTCTTGGGCGCAGTACTTC
TRBV11-2,TRBJ1-1,-,-,CASSPIGTEAFF,TGTGCCAGCAGCCCCATAGGCACTGAAGCTTTCTTT
TRBV7-9,TRBJ1-2,-,-,CASSLDNYGYTF,TGTGCCAGCAGCTTAGATAACTATGGCTACACCTTC
TRBV2,TRBJ2-3,-,TRBD2,CASSEPSGGAMGTDTQYF,TGTGCCAGCAGTGAGCCCAGCGGGGGGGCGATGGGCACAGATACGCAGTATTTT
TRBV4-2,TRBJ1-1,once,TRBD1,CASSQDGGGRAFF,TGTGCCAGCAGCCAAGATGGAGGGGGCAGAGCTTTCTTT
TRBV5-6,TRBJ2-1,-,-,CASSLVGGISYNEQFF,TGTGCCAGCAGCTTGGTCGGGGGAATAAGCTACAATGAGCAGTTCTTC
TRBV4-2,TRBJ1-6,-,-,CASSQEWDTGHSPLHF,TGTGCCAGCAGCCAAGAGTGGGACACAGGGCATTCACCCCTCCACTTT
TRBV4-2,TRBJ1-6,-,-,CASSQDNQGYNSPLHF,TGTGCCAGCAGCCAAGATAATCAGGGATACAATTCACCCCTCCACTTT
TRBV18,TRBJ2-6,-,-,CASSPDRFTGANVLTF,TGTGCCAGCTCACCGGACCGTTTCACTGGGGCCAACGTCCTGACTTTC
TRBV7-8,TRBJ1-1,-,-,CASSRRRDTEAFF,TGTGCCAGCAGCCGTCGACGGGACACTGAAGCTTTCTTT
TRBV30,TRBJ2-2,-,TRBD2,CAWSRLADGELFF,TGTGCCTGGAGCAGGCTAGCGGACGGGGAGCTGTTTTTT
TRBV6-1,TRBJ1-5,-,-,CASREGGAKQPQHF,TGTGCCAGCAGGGAGGGAGGGGCAAAGCAGCCCCAGCATTTT